This is a list of T cell receptor beta chains from one sample in a study of T cell responses to AZD1222 COVID-19 vaccine. Assay used: immunoSEQ multiplex PCR; TCRdb lists only in-frame clones, some missing. The sample comprises 50,000 to 55,000 clones, around 85% of which are singletons, and over 20% rests with the top ten. This sample comprised peripheral blood, obtained on day 0 of AZD1222 vaccination. Receptors originate from an adult in good health. Both conserved end residues are trimmed from each CDR3. The D gene is left open where the match is weak.

j_call | v_call | d_call | cdr3_aa
TRBJ1-2 | TRBV6-1 | - | ASSGVLGQGTYGYT
TRBJ1-3 | TRBV5-1 | - | ASSLDPLRRVEGGNTIY
TRBJ1-2 | TRBV29-1 | - | SVDGRGPNYGYT
TRBJ1-3 | TRBV7-2 | - | ASSFRTGAADTIY
TRBJ2-5 | TRBV11-2 | TRBD2 | ASRRASGRETQY
TRBJ2-7 | TRBV4-1 | - | ASSQEHRAYEQY
TRBJ2-3 | TRBV19 | - | ASSTGETDTQY
TRBJ1-1 | TRBV10-3 | TRBD1 | AISQGANTEAF
TRBJ2-7 | TRBV7-2 | TRBD1 | ASTSPDRAYEQY
TRBJ2-7 | TRBV6-5 | - | AGKGATYEQY
TRBJ2-5 | TRBV5-1 | TRBD2 | ASSYWGGVETQY
TRBJ2-7 | TRBV5-4 | TRBD1 | ASSLGDRGLYEQY
TRBJ1-2 | TRBV15 | TRBD1 | ATSKPAGTVNYGYT
TRBJ2-1 | TRBV6-5 | - | ASSPRTDEQF
TRBJ1-1 | TRBV11-2 | - | ASSSPRDAWGTEAF
TRBJ2-5 | TRBV5-4 | - | ASSLPTGEGETQY
TRBJ2-2 | TRBV2 | - | ASTGLAGELF
TRBJ2-2 | TRBV3-1/TRBV3-2 | - | ASSLPGDPNTGELF
TRBJ1-2 | TRBV19 | - | ASSTTIPLQGNGYT
TRBJ1-2 | TRBV29-1 | TRBD1 | SVRGTVLGYT
TRBJ1-1 | TRBV11-3 | - | ASSLLPGSPSEAF
TRBJ2-5 | TRBV15 | - | ATSPRAGGGETQY
TRBJ1-3 | TRBV5-1 | - | ASSLDFSGNTIY
TRBJ2-1 | TRBV25-1 | - | ASKTGTDSYNEQF
TRBJ2-1 | TRBV28 | TRBD2 | ASIVRKASGRLEPYNEQF
TRBJ2-7 | TRBV4-1 | - | ASSQLAQPYEQY